Listed below are T cell receptor beta chains from one sample, sequenced in a study of blood T cell repertoires in COVID-19. Method: immunoSEQ multiplex PCR; TCRdb's copy keeps in-frame clones and lacks some. Seen here are approximately 280,000 clones, 80% to 90% observed once, and the top ten hold roughly 9.6%. Sample: peripheral blood. Receptor source: a woman between 65 and 79 years old with acute or convalescent COVID-19. The CDR3 runs from the conserved cysteine through the conserved F or W. A D gene is named only where the DNA matches it firmly. The size entry is marked missing in some rows and otherwise reads once, few, many or a size class.

v_call,j_call,d_call,clone_size,cdr3_aa,cdr3_nt
TRBV7-8,TRBJ2-3,TRBD2,NA,CASSLGTSGGWTDTQYF,TGTGCCAGCAGCTTAGGGACTAGCGGGGGTTGGACAGATACGCAGTATTTT
TRBV2,TRBJ1-3,TRBD1,NA,CASSMGQASSGNTIYF,TGTGCCAGCAGTATGGGACAGGCAAGCTCTGGAAACACCATATATTTT
TRBV13,TRBJ2-5,TRBD2,once,CASSPKMGLAGPAQYF,TGTGCCAGCAGCCCTAAAATGGGACTAGCGGGACCCGCCCAGTACTTC
TRBV5-1,TRBJ2-1,NA,NA,CASSLEGQGGNEQFF,TGCGCCAGCAGCTTGGAAGGTCAGGGGGGCAATGAGCAGTTCTTC
TRBV2,TRBJ2-1,NA,many,CASSEGGPYNEQFF,TGTGCCAGCAGTGAGGGGGGGCCGTACAATGAGCAGTTCTTC
TRBV5-1,TRBJ1-2,TRBD1,NA,CASSRDRGPSYTF,TGCGCCAGCAGCCGAGACAGGGGGCCAAGCTACACCTTC
TRBV13,TRBJ1-1,NA,NA,CASSSGGGTEAFF,TGTGCCAGCAGCTCCGGGGGGGGCACTGAAGCTTTCTTT
TRBV5-5,TRBJ2-2,NA,NA,CASNPVAQTSTGELFF,TGTGCCAGCAACCCTGTAGCCCAGACGAGCACCGGGGAGCTGTTTTTT
TRBV5-1,TRBJ1-4,NA,NA,CASSFTTVNEKLFF,TGCGCCAGCAGCTTTACGACAGTTAATGAAAAACTGTTTTTT
TRBV3-1/TRBV3-2,TRBJ2-7,NA,NA,CASSKTGPNYEQYF,TGTGCCAGCAGCAAGACAGGACCTAACTACGAGCAGTACTTC